This T cell receptor (beta chain) was captured in a study of shared clonotypes between healthy human individuals. With regard to this clone: What it binds is not known.

J lost 4 bases, V lost 10 bases, and 15 bases had no gene match. The CDR3 contains 17 residues. The germline gives CDR1 LNHDA, CDR2 SQIVND (reference sequence). Overall study results and limits: Unshared clonotypes carried lower generation probabilities than those common to all four donors. For naive CD4 cells, approximately 4.7% of clonotypes were shared across a few donors.

As processed by the authors: Filtering differed for immunoSEQ, which gave only junction sequences without quality scores. TCRdb's copy holds only in-frame clones and misses some; the assay was immunoSEQ multiplex PCR. V, J and clone size are taken as reported in that table, and D and trimming were inferred from the DNA itself. The sample contains approximately 720,000 clones, roughly 78% of which appear only once. The material sequenced was memory CD4+ T cells sorted from blood. Regarding subset: CD45RA-negative fraction. This chain uses TRBV19 with TRBJ2-7; 14 bases match TRBD2. The TCR sequence derives from a young woman in good health. The CDR3 DNA reads as TGTGCCAAACTCCCCGGGACTAGCGGGAGAAGCGTATACGAGCAGTACTTC. Translation: CAKLPGTSGRSVYEQYF.